The clone carrying this T cell receptor beta chain occurred a few times. The genes are named according to mouse. The read falls 4 residues short of the CDR3 end, and the missing part is taken from the germline J gene. Other DNA sequences in the sample encode the same CDR3. The data stem from a study of CD8+ T cells in alopecia areata. Cells that came from pooled cutaneous lymph nodes were sorted using CD4, CD8alpha, NKG2D, NKG2ACE and other markers. The CDR3 loop spans 15 amino acids. Unmatched junction bases numbered 4, after V lost 4 bases and J lost 4 bases. Germline CDR1 LGHNA, CDR2 YNLKQL (reference sequence). Following RNA extraction, reverse transcription yielded cDNA that acted as the sequencing template. Produced via immunoSEQ multiplex PCR; TCRdb's table is partial and in-frame only. This sample carries 290,000 or so clones, none of them present only once.

The sequenced sample was CD4+ T cells sorted from a lymph node. This chain connects TRBV5 to TRBJ2-1, with TRBD2 matching 10 bases. This receptor was taken from a C3H/HeJ mouse with alopecia areata. The strain is characterized by the MHC haplotype H2-k. The covered CDR3 bases are TGTGCCAGCAGCCCCCACTGGGGGGGGTATGCT. This sequence encodes CASSPHWGGYA. The CDR3, in full, reads CASSPHWGGYAEQFF.